Listed here is a single T cell receptor (beta chain). What it recognizes is unknown. The data derive from a study of CD8 T cells in ankylosing spondylitis. TCRdb used MiXCR to reprocess the 5' RACE reads, holding one entry per CDR3 protein. This sample has about 340,000 distinct CDR3 sequences; roughly 14% occur once, and the top ten carry 0.85% to 1.4%. General study results and limits: Both synovial fluid and blood in reactive arthritis had previously been reported to carry some motif variants. Peripheral blood samples showed relatively rare disease-linked clones, and these clones were CD8+. Ankylosing spondylitis blood appeared to carry a characteristic TCR beta motif of under ten highly homologous variants.

Germline lookup yields CDR1 DFQATT and CDR2 SNEGSKA (reference sequence). V was pared by 4 bases and J by 9 bases, with 15 bases of the junction left unmatched. The length of the CDR3 is 15 residues. The sequenced sample was blood, either unsorted or a sorted T cell fraction (not recorded which). The chain couples TRBV20-1 to TRBJ2-1; 7 positions agree with TRBD1. The sequence came from a male donor with ankylosing spondylitis or in good health (not recorded which). The CDR3 nucleotides are TGCAGTGCTACCCTGAAGGGGGCGGTATCTTCTGAGCAGTTCTTC. It translates to CSATLKGAVSSEQFF.